This is a list of T cell receptor beta chains from one sample in a study of blood T cell repertoires in COVID-19. Clones were sequenced by immunoSEQ multiplex PCR, and TCRdb holds only the in-frame ones, with some missing. The table has about 180,000 clones, nearly 80% seen once. The sequencing sample was made of peripheral blood. Receptor source: a woman aged 70 to 79 with acute or convalescent COVID-19. The CDR3 runs from the conserved cysteine through the conserved F or W. A D gene is named only where the DNA matches it firmly. Size is omitted from some rows. Given values are once, few, many or a class for expanded clones.

DNA: TGCAGCGTTCGACAGGGAAACACTGAAGCTTTCTTT
CDR3: CSVRQGNTEAFF
V: TRBV29-1
J: TRBJ1-1
size: .
D: TRBD1

DNA: TGTGCCAGCAGCTCCGCTGGGGGACTCACAGATACGCAGTATTTT
CDR3: CASSSAGGLTDTQYF
V: TRBV7-7
J: TRBJ2-3
size: .
D: .

DNA: TGTGCCAGCAGTACAGGTGGAAGAGAAGAGACCCAGTACTTC
CDR3: CASSTGGREETQYF
V: TRBV5-4
J: TRBJ2-5
size: .
D: .

DNA: TGTGCCAGCAGCCCCTTGCTAGCGGGAGGAATCTACGAGCAGTACTTC
CDR3: CASSPLLAGGIYEQYF
V: TRBV11-2
J: TRBJ2-7
size: .
D: TRBD2

DNA: TGTGCCAGCAGTCCTCTAGCGGGAGGGAGGTCAGATACGCAGTATTTT
CDR3: CASSPLAGGRSDTQYF
V: TRBV27
J: TRBJ2-3
size: .
D: TRBD2

DNA: TGTGCCATCAGTGAGAGGGGGCTTGGGAACACTGAAGCTTTCTTT
CDR3: CAISERGLGNTEAFF
V: TRBV10-3
J: TRBJ1-1
size: once
D: TRBD1

DNA: TGTGCCAGCAGTGAAGATCAGGGTTCACCCCTCCACTTT
CDR3: CASSEDQGSPLHF
V: TRBV6-1
J: TRBJ1-6
size: .
D: .

DNA: TGTGCCAGTAGTAGCGGGAGTTGGGAGACCCAGTACTTC
CDR3: CASSSGSWETQYF
V: TRBV19
J: TRBJ2-5
size: .
D: TRBD2

DNA: TGTGCCAGCAGCCCCGGAGAAAACTACGAGCAGTACTTC
CDR3: CASSPGENYEQYF
V: TRBV7-9
J: TRBJ2-7
size: .
D: .

DNA: TGTGCCAGCATCGACAGGGGGCTTTACGAGCAGTACTTC
CDR3: CASIDRGLYEQYF
V: TRBV6-5
J: TRBJ2-7
size: .
D: TRBD1

DNA: TGTGCCAGCAGCCGCCCCGGGATCGCCCTCTACGAGCAGTACTTC
CDR3: CASSRPGIALYEQYF
V: TRBV7-2
J: TRBJ2-7
size: .
D: .

DNA: TGTGCCAGCAGCCTAAAAAAGGGCAGGGGTGAGACCCAGTACTTC
CDR3: CASSLKKGRGETQYF
V: TRBV3-1/TRBV3-2
J: TRBJ2-5
size: once
D: .

DNA: TGTGCCAGCAGTGAACAGGGAAGGTTGGATGAAAAACTGTTTTTT
CDR3: CASSEQGRLDEKLFF
V: TRBV6-1
J: TRBJ1-4
size: few
D: .

DNA: TGTGCCAGCTCTCCCGGGACAGGGGGCTCTGGAAACACCATATATTTT
CDR3: CASSPGTGGSGNTIYF
V: TRBV18
J: TRBJ1-3
size: .
D: TRBD1

DNA: TGTGCCAGTAGTGCCACTAGCGGTGAGCAGTTCTTC
CDR3: CASSATSGEQFF
V: TRBV19
J: TRBJ2-1
size: .
D: TRBD2

DNA: TGCGCCAGCAGCTTAACAGGGACCGGGTCGCGTCTCGGATACGAGCAGTACTTC
CDR3: CASSLTGTGSRLGYEQYF
V: TRBV5-1
J: TRBJ2-7
size: .
D: .

DNA: TGTGCCAGTAGCCGGGACAGGAACACTGAAGCTTTCTTT
CDR3: CASSRDRNTEAFF
V: TRBV19
J: TRBJ1-1
size: .
D: TRBD1

DNA: TGTGCCAGCAGTCAGGGTTGGGCAGATACGCAGTATTTT
CDR3: CASSQGWADTQYF
V: TRBV12-3/TRBV12-4
J: TRBJ2-3
size: .
D: .

DNA: TGTGCCAGCTCACCTTTGAGACAGGGGAACAATGAGCAGTTCTTC
CDR3: CASSPLRQGNNEQFF
V: TRBV18
J: TRBJ2-1
size: few
D: TRBD1

DNA: TGTGCCAGCAGCCTCTCAGGCGGGAGAGTCGGGAATGAGCAGTTCTTC
CDR3: CASSLSGGRVGNEQFF
V: TRBV7-8
J: TRBJ2-1
size: .
D: TRBD2

DNA: TGTGCCAGCAGTCCTAACTCCTACAATGAGCAGTTCTTC
CDR3: CASSPNSYNEQFF
V: TRBV7-6
J: TRBJ2-1
size: .
D: .

DNA: TGCGCCAGCAGCCAAGCATACACTGCAGGCTACGAGCAGTACTTC
CDR3: CASSQAYTAGYEQYF
V: TRBV4-1
J: TRBJ2-7
size: .
D: .

DNA: TGTGCCACCAAGGGGAATGCGAACACTGAAGCTTTCTTT
CDR3: CATKGNANTEAFF
V: TRBV24-1
J: TRBJ1-1
size: few
D: .

DNA: TGTGCCAGCTCACCACCCATCTCGACTCAAGAGACCCAGTACTTC
CDR3: CASSPPISTQETQYF
V: TRBV18
J: TRBJ2-5
size: .
D: .

DNA: TGTGCCACCCACCCAGGGGGCGGCAATCAGCCCCAGCATTTT
CDR3: CATHPGGGNQPQHF
V: TRBV24-1
J: TRBJ1-5
size: .
D: TRBD1

DNA: TGTGCCAGCAGCTCCCCCGGGGAGCGGGTTTACAATGAGCAGTTCTTC
CDR3: CASSSPGERVYNEQFF
V: TRBV27
J: TRBJ2-1
size: few
D: .

DNA: TGCGCCAGCAACCGTATACAGGGTAATGAGCAGTTCTTC
CDR3: CASNRIQGNEQFF
V: TRBV5-1
J: TRBJ2-1
size: .
D: .

DNA: TGTGCCACCAGCAGAGCCTCGACGACAGCAACTAATGAAAAACTGTTTTTT
CDR3: CATSRASTTATNEKLFF
V: TRBV15
J: TRBJ1-4
size: .
D: .

DNA: TGCAGCGTTGAGGTCCCCACAGGCTACACCTTC
CDR3: CSVEVPTGYTF
V: TRBV29-1
J: TRBJ1-2
size: .
D: .

DNA: TGTGCCAGCAGTTCAGGATTGGGCTATGGCTACACCTTC
CDR3: CASSSGLGYGYTF
V: TRBV12-3/TRBV12-4
J: TRBJ1-2
size: few
D: .

DNA: TGTGCCAGCGCCAGGGACAGGGTGTCCTACGAGCAGTACTTC
CDR3: CASARDRVSYEQYF
V: TRBV6-5
J: TRBJ2-7
size: .
D: TRBD1

DNA: TGTGCCAGCTCACCCAGCGAAATGAACACTGAAGCTTTCTTT
CDR3: CASSPSEMNTEAFF
V: TRBV18
J: TRBJ1-1
size: .
D: .

DNA: TGTGCCACCAGCAGAGACCGGGCAGATACGCAGTATTTT
CDR3: CATSRDRADTQYF
V: TRBV15
J: TRBJ2-3
size: .
D: .

DNA: TGTGCCAGCTCACCAGGACAGACATTAGCCAAAAACATTCAGTACTTC
CDR3: CASSPGQTLAKNIQYF
V: TRBV18
J: TRBJ2-4
size: .
D: .

DNA: TGTGCCAGCAGCGCCCAGGGGGCCCGCCTTGAAGCTTTCTTT
CDR3: CASSAQGARLEAFF
V: TRBV9
J: TRBJ1-1
size: .
D: TRBD1

DNA: TGTGCTAGTGGTTTGGTAGCGACAGGGGGCCACTATGGCTACACCTTC
CDR3: CASGLVATGGHYGYTF
V: TRBV12-5
J: TRBJ1-2
size: once
D: TRBD1

DNA: TGTGCCAGCACCAAATTTTCACCCCTCCACTTT
CDR3: CASTKFSPLHF
V: TRBV5-5
J: TRBJ1-6
size: .
D: .

DNA: TGTGCCAGCAGTGAACGAGGGTATAATACGCAGTATTTT
CDR3: CASSERGYNTQYF
V: TRBV6-1
J: TRBJ2-3
size: .
D: .

DNA: TGTGCCAGCAGCAAAGAACAGGGGATAAGCGAGCAGTACTTC
CDR3: CASSKEQGISEQYF
V: TRBV6-5
J: TRBJ2-7
size: .
D: TRBD1

DNA: TGCGCCCCCCTCGGGGGAGGGTGCGGGGAGACCCAGTACTTC
CDR3: CAPLGGGCGETQYF
V: TRBV5-1
J: TRBJ2-5
size: .
D: TRBD2

DNA: TGTGCCAGCGGGACAGATAGCAATCAGCCCCAGCATTTT
CDR3: CASGTDSNQPQHF
V: TRBV6-6
J: TRBJ1-5
size: .
D: TRBD1

DNA: TGTGCCAGCACCGATGGAGCTCCTCTAGCGGACGGGCAGTACTTC
CDR3: CASTDGAPLADGQYF
V: TRBV5-6
J: TRBJ2-7
size: .
D: TRBD2

DNA: TGTGCCAGCAGCTTGTATGGTACGGTCACCGGGGAGCTGTTTTTT
CDR3: CASSLYGTVTGELFF
V: TRBV5-4
J: TRBJ2-2
size: .
D: .

DNA: TGTGCCAGTAGTCTCCAGACTAGCGGGCAACTAGCCAAAAACATTCAGTACTTC
CDR3: CASSLQTSGQLAKNIQYF
V: TRBV19
J: TRBJ2-4
size: .
D: TRBD2

DNA: TGTGCCAGCAGTGCCGGGACTCGTGAAGCTTTCTTT
CDR3: CASSAGTREAFF
V: TRBV2
J: TRBJ1-1
size: .
D: .

DNA: TGTGCCAGCAGCGCCGGACTAGCGGGAGGGCAAGAGACCCAGTACTTC
CDR3: CASSAGLAGGQETQYF
V: TRBV9
J: TRBJ2-5
size: .
D: TRBD2

DNA: TGTGCCAGCAGCAAGGGGGCGGGGACCGGGGAGCTGTTTTTT
CDR3: CASSKGAGTGELFF
V: TRBV13
J: TRBJ2-2
size: .
D: .

DNA: TGTGCCAGCAGCCCAGGGGACAGAGTTTTTGCCTACGAGCAGTACTTC
CDR3: CASSPGDRVFAYEQYF
V: TRBV11-2
J: TRBJ2-7
size: .
D: TRBD1

DNA: TGTGCCAGCAGCTATGACAGGGAGTTTGGCTACACCTTC
CDR3: CASSYDREFGYTF
V: TRBV5-5
J: TRBJ1-2
size: .
D: TRBD1

DNA: TGTGCCATCAGTGACCGGGTCAGGGATAACTATGGCTACACCTTC
CDR3: CAISDRVRDNYGYTF
V: TRBV10-3
J: TRBJ1-2
size: .
D: .